This T cell receptor beta chain was recorded in a study of neoadjuvant anti-PD-1 for oral cavity cancer. As for the study in general: Around day 43, patients without progression received a fourth nivolumab dose before surgery.

Time point noted: after neoadjuvant nivolumab, at surgical resection. Patients had HPV-negative, locally advanced oral cavity squamous cell carcinoma. Analysis of PBMCs was direct, with no culture step. Produced via immunoSEQ multiplex PCR; TCRdb's table is partial and in-frame only. The sample lists about 68,000 clones, roughly 84% occurring once. This CDR3 is 16 amino acids long. V shed 0 bases and J shed 2 bases, with 12 bases lying between them. CDR1 and CDR2 from the germline V gene are SGHRS and YFSETQ. The V and J genes are TRBV5-1 and TRBJ1-5; D remains ambiguous. This clonotype was obtained from a person between 40 and 79 years old with oral cavity squamous cell carcinoma. The specimen comprised PBMCs, sampled after nivolumab (anti-PD-1) treatment. The CDR3 loop is CASSLAPGGGNQPQHF. For the CDR3, the DNA is TGCGCCAGCAGCTTGGCCCCAGGTGGGGGCAATCAGCCCCAGCATTTT.